This TCR beta chain derives from a study of T cell repertoires in cytomegalovirus infection. Study context: Recently identified HLA-C-restricted and well-studied HLA-B-restricted CMV epitopes were used. Based on public TCR beta signatures, there were indications of CMV infection and of a matching HLA type.

Study-wide findings and caveats: Totalled public TCR beta family frequency picked out people who carried CMV plus the relevant HLA.

Points on this clonotype: The antigen remains unidentified. A much larger clone lies one base from this, so it may be a read error.

This CDR3 is 16 amino acids long. Looked up from germline, CDR1 is SGHVS and CDR2 is FNYEAQ. TCRdb ran MiXCR on the reads and lists one entry per CDR3 protein. The data show about 920,000 distinct CDR3 sequences, roughly 31% seen once. The source of this sequence is a human donor in good health (CMV status not recorded). Some clones in this sample may be carry-over from other donors' samples. The chain combines TRBV7-6 with TRBJ1-2, with 7 bases lining up with TRBD1. The starting material was cultured CD8+ T cells from PBMCs, obtained from culture after CMV antigen stimulation. The CDR3 spells CASSTTLTGSNYDYTF. The CDR3 DNA sequence: TGTGCCAGCAGCACTACCTTGACAGGGTCAAACTATGACTACACCTTC.